Listed here are 9 T cell receptor beta chains from one sample, sequenced in a study of control samples from healthy donors and cancer patients. Clones were read by immunoSEQ multiplex PCR, and TCRdb kept only the in-frame ones, dropping some. The sample consists of 150,000 or so clones, about 89% of them appearing once. Material: blood. These receptors came from a man aged 18 to 30 in good health.

This clone occurred once. The gene calls are TRBV2 and TRBJ1-6; unclear D gene. V was cut by 4 bases and J by 11 bases, with 15 bases left in between. This CDR3 comprises 14 residues. Germline V gene data show CDR1 as SNHLY and CDR2 as FYNNEI. The CDR3 bases are TGTGCCAGCAGTGTAGGGCCCTCCCCTACACCCCTCCACTTT. Translating gives CASSVGPSPTPLHF.

The chain is built from TRBV2 and TRBJ1-5; D is possibly TRBD1 (6 bases). CDR3 length equals 15 residues. The germline V and J ends were trimmed by 4 bases and 1 base, with 11 bases remaining between them. Germline values: CDR1 SNHLY, CDR2 FYNNEI. CDR3 in amino acids: CASSANRVSNQPQHF. The CDR3 nucleotides read TGTGCCAGCAGTGCTAACAGGGTAAGCAATCAGCCCCAGCATTTT.

V gene TRBV7-9 combines with J gene TRBJ1-3, with D unclear. The germline CDR1 and CDR2 sequences are SEHNR and FQNEAQ (reference sequence). This CDR3 has 16 residues. Trimming took off 1 base at V and 0 bases at J, with 10 bases between the two ends. This chain's CDR3 is CASSLDGQFSGNTIYF. The CDR3 DNA reads TGTGCCAGCAGCTTAGATGGGCAGTTCTCTGGAAACACCATATATTTT.

This clone was found a few times. V and J are TRBV7-9 and TRBJ2-7; no firm D call. The CDR3 contains 13 residues. V lost 2 bases and J 3 bases, leaving 8 bases between the germline ends. CDR1 is SEHNR and CDR2 is FQNEAQ in the germline V gene (reference sequence). As DNA, the CDR3 is TGTGCCAGCAGCTTAAAGGGTCTCTACGAGCAGTACTTC. As protein: CASSLKGLYEQYF.

This clone was picked up one time. V and J are TRBV5-6 and TRBJ1-2; D unclear. V lost 4 bases and J 8 bases, leaving 21 bases between the germline ends. CDR3 length equals 15 residues. From germline, CDR1 is SGHDT and CDR2 YYEEEE. This CDR3 reads CASSLGSVTMAGYTF. The CDR3 nucleotides are TGTGCCAGCAGCCTAGGGAGTGTTACTATGGCCGGCTACACCTTC.

The V gene is TRBV13, the J gene TRBJ2-5, with 8 bases identical to TRBD1. The germline gives CDR1 PRHDT, CDR2 FYEKMQ (reference sequence). V shed 5 bases and J 1 base; nucleotides not matched to a gene: 21. CDR3 size: 20 residues. CDR3 in amino acids: CASSPSRQGSFWAGQETQYF. For the CDR3, the DNA is TGTGCCAGCAGCCCCTCCAGACAGGGGAGTTTCTGGGCTGGCCAAGAGACCCAGTACTTC.

This clone was recorded only once. The chain couples TRBV4-3 to TRBJ1-4; D possibly corresponds to TRBD1 (6 bases). The CDR3 consists of 16 residues. CDR1 and CDR2 (germline): LGHNA, YSLEER. V was shortened by 1 base and J by 2 bases, with 11 bases between the two germline ends. For the CDR3, the DNA is TGCGCCAGCAGCCAAGCCCCTGGACAGACTAATGAAAAACTGTTTTTT. Protein: CASSQAPGQTNEKLFF.

This clone was picked up one time. This chain joins TRBV6-6 and TRBJ2-5, with 8 nucleotides matching TRBD1. The CDR3 is 15 amino acids. The V gene's germline CDR1 is MNHNY and CDR2 SVGAGI (reference sequence). Losses at the gene ends were 0 bases for V and 2 bases for J; bases not matched to a gene: 2. CDR3 residues: CASSYSGQGQETQYF. The CDR3 region has the DNA TGTGCCAGCAGTTACTCAGGACAGGGTCAAGAGACCCAGTACTTC.

V gene TRBV7-9 combines with J gene TRBJ1-3; the D is unclear. The CDR3 runs 14 residues. CDR1 and CDR2 (germline): SEHNR, FQNEAQ (reference sequence). V gave up 5 bases and J gave up 0 bases, with 8 bases separating them. The CDR3 loop is CASSHDSSGNTIYF. CDR3 DNA sequence: TGTGCCAGCAGCCACGATAGCTCTGGAAACACCATATATTTT.